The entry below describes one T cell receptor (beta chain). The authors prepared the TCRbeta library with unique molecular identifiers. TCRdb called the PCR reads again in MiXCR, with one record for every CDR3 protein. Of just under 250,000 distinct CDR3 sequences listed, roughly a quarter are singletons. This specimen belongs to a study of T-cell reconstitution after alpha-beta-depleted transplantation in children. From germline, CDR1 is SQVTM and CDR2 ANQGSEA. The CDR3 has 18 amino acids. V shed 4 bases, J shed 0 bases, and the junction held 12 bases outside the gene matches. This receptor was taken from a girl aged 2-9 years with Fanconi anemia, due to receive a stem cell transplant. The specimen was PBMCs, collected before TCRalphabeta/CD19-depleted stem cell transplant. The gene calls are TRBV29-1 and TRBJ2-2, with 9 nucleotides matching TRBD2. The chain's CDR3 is CSVGNGLAPSSNTGELFF. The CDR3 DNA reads TGCAGCGTTGGTAACGGACTAGCGCCTTCCTCGAACACCGGGGAGCTGTTTTTT.